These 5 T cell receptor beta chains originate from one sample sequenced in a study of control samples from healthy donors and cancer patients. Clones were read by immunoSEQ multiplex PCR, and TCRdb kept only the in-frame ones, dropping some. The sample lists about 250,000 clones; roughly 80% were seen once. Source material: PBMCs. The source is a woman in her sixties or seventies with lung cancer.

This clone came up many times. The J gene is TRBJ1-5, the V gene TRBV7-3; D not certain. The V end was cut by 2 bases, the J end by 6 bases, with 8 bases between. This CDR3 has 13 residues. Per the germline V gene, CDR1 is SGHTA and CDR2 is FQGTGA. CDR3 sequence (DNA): TGTGCCAGCAGCTTAGGAATAGGTCAGCCCCAGCATTTT. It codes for CASSLGIGQPQHF. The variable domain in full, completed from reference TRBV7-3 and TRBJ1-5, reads GAGVSQTPSNKVTEKGKYVELRCDPISGHTALYWYRQSLGQGPEFLIYFQGTGAADDSGLPNDRFFAVRPEGSVSTLKIQRTERGDSAVYLCASSLGIGQPQHFGDGTRLSIL.

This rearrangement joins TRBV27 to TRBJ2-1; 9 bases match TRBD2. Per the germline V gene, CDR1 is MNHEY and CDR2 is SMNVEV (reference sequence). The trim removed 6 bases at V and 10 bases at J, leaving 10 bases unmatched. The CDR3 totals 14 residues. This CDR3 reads CASRPAGGVREQFF. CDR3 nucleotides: TGTGCCAGCAGACCCGCGGGGGGGGTACGAGAGCAGTTCTTC.

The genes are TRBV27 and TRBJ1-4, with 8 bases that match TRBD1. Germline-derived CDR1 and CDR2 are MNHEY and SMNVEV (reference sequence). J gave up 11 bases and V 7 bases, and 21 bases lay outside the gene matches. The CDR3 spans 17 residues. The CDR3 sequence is CASTKPPPETGERKLFF. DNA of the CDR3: TGTGCCAGCACAAAACCTCCCCCCGAGACAGGGGAAAGGAAACTGTTTTTT.

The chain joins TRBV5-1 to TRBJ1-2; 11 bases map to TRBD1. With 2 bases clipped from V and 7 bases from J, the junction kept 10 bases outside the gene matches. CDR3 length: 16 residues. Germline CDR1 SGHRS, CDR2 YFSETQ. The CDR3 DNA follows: TGCGCCAGCAGCTTTGGGACAGGGGGAGAGCAAGCTGGCTACACCTTC. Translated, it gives CASSFGTGGEQAGYTF.

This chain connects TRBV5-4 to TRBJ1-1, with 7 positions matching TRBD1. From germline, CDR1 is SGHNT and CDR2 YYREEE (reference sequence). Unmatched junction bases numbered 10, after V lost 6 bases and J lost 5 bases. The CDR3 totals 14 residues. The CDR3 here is CASNRGTEDTEAFF. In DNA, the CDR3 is TGTGCCAGCAATAGGGGGACAGAGGATACTGAAGCTTTCTTT.